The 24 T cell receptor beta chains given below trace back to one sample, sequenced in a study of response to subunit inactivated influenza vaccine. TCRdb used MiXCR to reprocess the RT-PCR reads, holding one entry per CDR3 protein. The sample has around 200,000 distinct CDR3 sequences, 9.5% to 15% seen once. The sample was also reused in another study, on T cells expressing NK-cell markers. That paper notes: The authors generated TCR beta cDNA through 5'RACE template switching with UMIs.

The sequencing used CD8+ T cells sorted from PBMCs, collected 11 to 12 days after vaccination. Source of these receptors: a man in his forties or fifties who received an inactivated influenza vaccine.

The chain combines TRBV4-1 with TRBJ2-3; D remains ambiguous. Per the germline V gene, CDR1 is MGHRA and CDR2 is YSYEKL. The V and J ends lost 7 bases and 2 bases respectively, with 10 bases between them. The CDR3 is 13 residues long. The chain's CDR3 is CASNPSHTDTQYF. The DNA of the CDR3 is TGCGCCAGCAACCCCAGCCACACAGATACGCAGTATTTT.

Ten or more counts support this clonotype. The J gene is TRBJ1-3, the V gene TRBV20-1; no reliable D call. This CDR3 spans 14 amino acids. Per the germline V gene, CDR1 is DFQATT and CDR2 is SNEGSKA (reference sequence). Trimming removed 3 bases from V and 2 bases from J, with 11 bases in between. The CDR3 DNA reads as TGCAGTGCTAGGGGATCTGGAACTGGAAACACCATATATTTT. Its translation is CSARGSGTGNTIYF.

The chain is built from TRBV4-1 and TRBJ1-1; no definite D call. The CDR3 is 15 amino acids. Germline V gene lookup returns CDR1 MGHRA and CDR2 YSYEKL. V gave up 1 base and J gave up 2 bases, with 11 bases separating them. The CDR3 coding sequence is TGCGCCAGCAGCCAAGCCGACACCTTAAACACTGAAGCTTTCTTT. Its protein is CASSQADTLNTEAFF.

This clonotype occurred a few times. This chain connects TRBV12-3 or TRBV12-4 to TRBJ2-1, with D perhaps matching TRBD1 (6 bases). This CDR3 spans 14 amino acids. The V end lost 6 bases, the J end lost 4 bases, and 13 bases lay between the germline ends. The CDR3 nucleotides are TGTGCCAGCAGAGGGACACCAGAATACAATGAGCAGTTCTTC. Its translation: CASRGTPEYNEQFF.

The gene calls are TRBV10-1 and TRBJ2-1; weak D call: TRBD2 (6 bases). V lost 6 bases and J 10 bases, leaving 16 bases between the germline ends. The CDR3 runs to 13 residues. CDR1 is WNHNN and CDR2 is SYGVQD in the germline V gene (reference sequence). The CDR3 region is CASSPSPGDEQFF. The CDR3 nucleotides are TGCGCCAGCAGCCCATCCCCGGGGGACGAGCAGTTCTTC.

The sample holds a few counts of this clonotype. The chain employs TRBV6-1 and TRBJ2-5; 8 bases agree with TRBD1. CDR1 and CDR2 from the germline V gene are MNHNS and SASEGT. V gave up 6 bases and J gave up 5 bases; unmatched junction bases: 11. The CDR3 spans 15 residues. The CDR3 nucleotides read TGTGCCAGCAGCCCAGGGGGCATGGGTGGGGAGACCCAGTACTTC. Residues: CASSPGGMGGETQYF.

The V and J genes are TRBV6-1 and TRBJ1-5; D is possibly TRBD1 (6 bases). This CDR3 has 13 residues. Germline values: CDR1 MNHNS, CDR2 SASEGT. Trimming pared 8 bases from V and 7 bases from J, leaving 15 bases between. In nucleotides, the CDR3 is TGTGCCAGCTCCGGTACAGGGTACCAGCCCCAGCATTTT. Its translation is CASSGTGYQPQHF.

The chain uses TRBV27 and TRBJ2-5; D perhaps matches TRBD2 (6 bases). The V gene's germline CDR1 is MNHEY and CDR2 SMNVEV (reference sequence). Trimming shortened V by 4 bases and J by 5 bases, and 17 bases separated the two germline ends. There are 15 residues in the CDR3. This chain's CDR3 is CASSYLGGMGETQYF. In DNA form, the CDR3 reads TGTGCCAGCAGTTATCTAGGCGGGATGGGTGAGACCCAGTACTTC.

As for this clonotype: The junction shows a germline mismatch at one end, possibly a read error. CDR3 region: CATSREGTEETQCF. As DNA, the CDR3 is TGTGCCACCAGCAGAGAAGGGACAGAAGAGACCCAGTGCTTC. The rearrangement links TRBV15 to TRBJ2-5; 7 bases are shared with TRBD1. The CDR3 runs to 14 residues. Germline lookup yields CDR1 LNHNV and CDR2 YYDKDF (reference sequence).

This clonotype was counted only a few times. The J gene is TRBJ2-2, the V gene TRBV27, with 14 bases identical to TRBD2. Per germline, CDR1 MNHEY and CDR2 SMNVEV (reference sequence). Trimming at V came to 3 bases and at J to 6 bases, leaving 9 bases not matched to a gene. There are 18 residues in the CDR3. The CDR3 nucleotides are TGTGCCAGCAGTTTCCCCGGGACTAGCGGGGGTCCATCCGGGGAGCTGTTTTTT. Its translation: CASSFPGTSGGPSGELFF.

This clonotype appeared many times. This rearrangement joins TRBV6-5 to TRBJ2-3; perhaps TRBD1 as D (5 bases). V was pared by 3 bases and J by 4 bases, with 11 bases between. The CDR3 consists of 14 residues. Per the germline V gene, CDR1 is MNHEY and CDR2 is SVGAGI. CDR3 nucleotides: TGTGCCAGCAGTTATGCAGGGTCGGCAGATACGCAGTATTTT. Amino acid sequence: CASSYAGSADTQYF.

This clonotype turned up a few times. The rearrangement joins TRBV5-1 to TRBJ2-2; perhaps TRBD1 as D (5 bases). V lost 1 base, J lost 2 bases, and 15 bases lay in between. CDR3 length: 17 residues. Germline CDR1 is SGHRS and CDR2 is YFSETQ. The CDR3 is CASSLYLVTANTGELFF. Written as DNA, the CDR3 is TGCGCCAGCAGCTTGTATCTCGTGACAGCTAACACCGGGGAGCTGTTTTTT.

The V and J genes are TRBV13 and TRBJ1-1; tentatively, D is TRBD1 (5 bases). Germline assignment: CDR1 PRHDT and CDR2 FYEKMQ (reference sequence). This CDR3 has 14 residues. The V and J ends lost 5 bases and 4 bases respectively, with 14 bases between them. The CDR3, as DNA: TGTGCCAGCAGCCAAGGACATGCGGGCACTGAAGCTTTCTTT. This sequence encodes CASSQGHAGTEAFF.

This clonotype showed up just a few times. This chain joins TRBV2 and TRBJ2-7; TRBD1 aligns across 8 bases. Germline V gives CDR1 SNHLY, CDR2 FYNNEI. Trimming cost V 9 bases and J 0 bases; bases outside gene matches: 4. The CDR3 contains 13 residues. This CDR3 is CASWDRNSYEQYF. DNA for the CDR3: TGTGCCAGTTGGGACAGGAACTCCTACGAGCAGTACTTC. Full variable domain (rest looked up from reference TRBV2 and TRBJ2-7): EPEVTQTPSHQVTQMGQEVILRCVPISNHLYFYWYRQILGQKVEFLVSFYNNEISEKSEIFDDQFSVERPDGSNFTLKIRSTKLEDSAMYFCASWDRNSYEQYFGPGTRLTVT.

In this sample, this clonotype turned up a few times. The CDR3 coding sequence is TGTGCCAGCGGCCTGGGCGGCAATGAGCAGTTCTTC. Amino acids: CASGLGGNEQFF. The chain joins TRBV28 to TRBJ2-1; unclear D gene. Germline values: CDR1 MDHEN, CDR2 SYDVKM. Trimming took 8 bases from V and 6 from J, leaving 11 bases between them. This CDR3 contains 12 residues.

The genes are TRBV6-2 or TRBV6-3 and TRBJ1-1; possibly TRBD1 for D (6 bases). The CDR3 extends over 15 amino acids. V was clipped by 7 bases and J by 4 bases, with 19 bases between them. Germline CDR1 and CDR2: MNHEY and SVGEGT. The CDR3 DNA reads TGTGCCAGCACTCAACCGGACAGCTGGGCCACTGAAGCTTTCTTT. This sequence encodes CASTQPDSWATEAFF.

This CDR3 is CASSWAAGSTDTQYF. CDR3 DNA: TGTGCCAGCTCCTGGGCGGCAGGAAGCACAGATACGCAGTATTTT. The genes are TRBV6-1 and TRBJ2-3; no clear D gene. Trimming took 8 bases from V and 0 from J, leaving 15 bases between them. CDR1 is MNHNS and CDR2 is SASEGT in the germline V gene. The CDR3 runs to 15 residues.

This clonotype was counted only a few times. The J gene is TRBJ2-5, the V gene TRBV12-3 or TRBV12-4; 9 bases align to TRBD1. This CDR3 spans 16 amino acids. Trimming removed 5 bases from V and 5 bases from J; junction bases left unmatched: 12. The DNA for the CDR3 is TGTGCCAGCAGTCCGGGACAGGGCGACCTTCAGGAGACCCAGTACTTC. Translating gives CASSPGQGDLQETQYF.

CDR3 sequence reads: CASSEGRGGYYGYTF. The CDR3 DNA sequence: TGTGCCAGCAGTGAAGGCAGGGGGGGGTACTATGGCTACACCTTC. The chain links TRBV2 to TRBJ1-2; 7 nucleotides align to TRBD1. CDR3 length: 15 amino acids. Germline-derived CDR1 and CDR2 are SNHLY and FYNNEI. Trimming cost V 1 base and J 3 bases; bases outside gene matches: 5.

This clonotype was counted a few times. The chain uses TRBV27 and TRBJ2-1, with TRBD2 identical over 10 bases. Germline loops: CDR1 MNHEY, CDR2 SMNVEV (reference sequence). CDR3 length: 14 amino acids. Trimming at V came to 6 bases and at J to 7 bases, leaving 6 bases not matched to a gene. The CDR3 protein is CASRSLAGGNEQFF. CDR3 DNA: TGTGCCAGCAGAAGCTTAGCGGGGGGTAATGAGCAGTTCTTC.

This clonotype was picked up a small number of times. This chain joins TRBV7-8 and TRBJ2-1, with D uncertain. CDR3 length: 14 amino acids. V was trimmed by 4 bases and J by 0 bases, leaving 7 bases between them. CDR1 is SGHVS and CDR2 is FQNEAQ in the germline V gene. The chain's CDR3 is CASSSASSYNEQFF. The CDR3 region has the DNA TGTGCCAGCAGCTCGGCCAGCTCCTACAATGAGCAGTTCTTC.

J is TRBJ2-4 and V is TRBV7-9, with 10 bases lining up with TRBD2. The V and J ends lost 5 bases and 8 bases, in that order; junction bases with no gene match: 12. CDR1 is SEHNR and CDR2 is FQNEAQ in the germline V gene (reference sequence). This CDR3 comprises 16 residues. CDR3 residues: CASSRPQAGGSDIQYF. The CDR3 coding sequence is TGTGCCAGCAGCCGACCCCAAGCGGGAGGGTCGGACATTCAGTACTTC.

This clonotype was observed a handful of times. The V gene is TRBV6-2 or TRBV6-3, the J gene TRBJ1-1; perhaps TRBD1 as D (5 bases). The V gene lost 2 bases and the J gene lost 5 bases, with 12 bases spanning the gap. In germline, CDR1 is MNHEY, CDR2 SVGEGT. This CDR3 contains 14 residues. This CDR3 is CASSYGGVGTEAFF. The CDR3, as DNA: TGTGCCAGCAGTTACGGGGGAGTAGGTACTGAAGCTTTCTTT.

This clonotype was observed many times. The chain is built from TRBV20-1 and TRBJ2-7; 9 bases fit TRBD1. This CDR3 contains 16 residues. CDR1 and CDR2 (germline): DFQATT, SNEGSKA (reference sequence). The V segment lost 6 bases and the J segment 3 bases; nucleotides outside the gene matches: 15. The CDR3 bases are TGCAGTGCACGGGCCCCTCGGGACAGGGCGATCTACGAGCAGTACTTC. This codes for CSARAPRDRAIYEQYF.